The entry that follows covers one T cell receptor beta chain sequence. Its antigen is as yet unknown. Brentuximab vedotin exposure varied among the patients, all of whom had relapsed after autologous stem cell transplantation. This entry comes from a study of PD-1 blockade in classical Hodgkin lymphoma. The trim removed 5 bases at V and 4 bases at J, leaving 7 bases unmatched. CDR1 and CDR2 from the germline V gene are SQVTM and ANQGSEA. The CDR3 covers 13 residues. The table came from immunoSEQ multiplex PCR; TCRdb's copy has only in-frame clones and leaves some out. The table shows 40,000 to 45,000 clones, with about three quarters occurring only once. Study-level points and caveats: Compared with baseline, CD4+ but not CD8+ TCR diversity had risen significantly by C4D1. Lower baseline TCR diversity was reported for newly diagnosed patients than for healthy donors.

This chain links TRBV29-1 with TRBJ1-2, with 7 bases that match TRBD1. Sequencing used peripheral blood mononuclear cells (PBMCs), obtained at baseline. The TCR sequence derives from a human donor with classical Hodgkin lymphoma. CDR3 sequence (DNA): TGCAGCGTTCCCAAGACAGGGCTCTATGGCTACACCTTC. Its protein is CSVPKTGLYGYTF.